These 31 T cell receptor beta chains came from one sample sequenced in a study of blood T cells in healthy people across ages. Combining a sample-barcoded 5' primer with a J-beta primer mix, a second PCR ran for 7 to 11 cycles. TCRdb analysed the 5' RACE reads with MiXCR anew, one entry per CDR3 protein. The table records approximately 800,000 distinct CDR3 sequences, nearly 60% of them present only once. The material sequenced was blood. The receptors here all came from a man younger than 40 in good health.

This clonotype turned up a few times. The chain links TRBV7-2 to TRBJ1-5; D may be TRBD1 (5 bases). With 2 bases removed from V and 7 bases from J, the gap between germline ends came to 9 bases. CDR1 and CDR2 (germline): SGHTA, FQGNSA. CDR3 length equals 13 residues. CDR3 protein: CASSLTGVQPQHF. DNA for the CDR3: TGTGCCAGCAGCTTAACGGGGGTCCAGCCCCAGCATTTT.

In this sample, this clonotype turned up once. The chain uses TRBV14 and TRBJ2-4, with D uncertain. The end of the DNA fits TRBJ2-5 better, so the J call may be wrong. CDR3 length: 15 amino acids. Germline V gene lookup returns CDR1 SGHDN and CDR2 FVKESK. DNA of the CDR3: TGTGCCAGCAGCACAAGACGAACTCTCCAAGAGACCCAGTACTTC. Translating it yields CASSTRRTLQETQYF.

The V and J genes are TRBV7-2 and TRBJ2-7, with a tentative D call TRBD2 (6 bases). Per the germline V gene, CDR1 is SGHTA and CDR2 is FQGNSA. This CDR3 has 17 amino acids. V lost 4 bases and J lost 5, with 24 bases in between. CDR3 nucleotide sequence: TGTGCCAGCAGCTCACTGCCCCGGGACGGGGGTTTTGACGAGCAGTACTTC. The encoded protein is CASSSLPRDGGFDEQYF.

About this clonotype: Its ends do not fully match the called genes, so a read error is possible. V and J are TRBV11-2 and TRBJ1-2; no clear D gene. Germline V gene sequence: CDR1 SGHAT, CDR2 FQNNGV. There are 15 residues in the CDR3. The CDR3 nucleotides are TGTGCCAACAGCTCAACCTCCCCGGAATACTATGGCTACACCTTC. Its translation: CANSSTSPEYYGYTF.

The genes are TRBV29-1 and TRBJ2-7, with a possible D match to TRBD1 (6 bases). This CDR3 contains 13 residues. Germline V lookup: CDR1 SQVTM, CDR2 ANQGSEA. V dropped 6 bases and J dropped 6 bases, with 18 bases sitting between them. The CDR3 DNA sequence: TGCAGCGTCGAGGTGGGGGCCGGGTCCGAGCAGTACTTC. Its protein is CSVEVGAGSEQYF.

This clonotype was seen many times. This chain uses TRBV7-2 with TRBJ2-5; 9 bases map to TRBD1. The CDR3 sequence is 15 residues long. The germline CDR1 and CDR2 sequences are SGHTA and FQGNSA. The J segment lost 1 base and the V segment lost 5 bases, leaving 5 bases of the junction unmatched. CDR3 residues: CASSDRGGGQETQYF. The CDR3 DNA sequence: TGTGCCAGCAGCGACAGGGGGGGAGGCCAAGAGACCCAGTACTTC.

This chain uses TRBV18 with TRBJ2-5, with 12 bases aligning to TRBD2. CDR1 KGHSH and CDR2 LQKENI come from the germline V gene. The V gene end was trimmed by 1 base and the J gene end by 4 bases; junction bases not matched to a gene: 4. The CDR3 sequence is 16 residues long. CDR3 sequence (DNA): TGTGCCAGCTCACCACGGCTAGCGGGAGGGAGAGAGACCCAGTACTTC. Translated, it gives CASSPRLAGGRETQYF.

This clonotype came up a few times. The chain combines TRBV27 with TRBJ1-2; D gene ambiguous. This CDR3 has 10 amino acids. Trimming left V 6 bases short and J 7 bases short, with 6 bases between. Germline V gene data show CDR1 as MNHEY and CDR2 as SMNVEV (reference sequence). The CDR3 loop reads CASRVGGYTF. CDR3 sequence (DNA): TGTGCCAGCAGGGTTGGTGGCTACACCTTC.

V usage is TRBV3-1 and J usage is TRBJ2-4, with a possible D match to TRBD1 (6 bases). The assigned J gene may be wrong: the sequence end matches TRBJ2-7 better. The CDR3 is 17 residues long. Germline V gene sequence: CDR1 LGHDT, CDR2 YNNKEL (reference sequence). The CDR3 loop is CASSQTRGRGITYEQYF. CDR3 nucleotides: TGTGCCAGCAGCCAGACCAGAGGCAGGGGCATTACCTACGAGCAGTACTTC.

The chain has TRBV19 and TRBJ2-3; weak D call: TRBD1 (6 bases). Between the trimmed V and J ends, which lost 1 base and 4 bases, there was a span of 9 bases. This CDR3 is 14 amino acids long. CDR1 is LNHDA, CDR2 SQIVND, per germline (reference sequence). The CDR3 DNA is TGTGCCAGTAGTATAGCACAGGGCCCAGATACGCAGTATTTT. This gives the protein CASSIAQGPDTQYF.

This clonotype was detected only a few times. This CDR3 reads CSATKGGDEQFF. The CDR3 coding sequence is TGCAGTGCCACAAAAGGGGGCGATGAGCAGTTCTTC. The rearrangement uses TRBV20-1 and TRBJ2-1; 7 bases agree with TRBD1. V shed 6 bases, J shed 8 bases, and the junction held 7 bases outside the gene matches. The CDR3 has 12 residues. CDR1 and CDR2 from the germline V gene are DFQATT and SNEGSKA (reference sequence).

This sequence joins TRBV20-1 and TRBJ1-2; a possible D gene is TRBD1 (5 bases). The CDR3 sequence is 11 residues long. CDR1 and CDR2 from the germline V gene are DFQATT and SNEGSKA (reference sequence). The germline V and J ends were trimmed by 8 bases and 8 bases, with 15 bases remaining between them. CDR3 in DNA: TGCAGTTCGGAAGGGGTTTGGGGCTACACCTTC. Translated: CSSEGVWGYTF.

The CDR3 reads CSARDRNGQETQYF. The CDR3 nucleotides read TGCAGTGCTAGAGATCGTAACGGACAAGAGACCCAGTACTTC. The chain couples TRBV20-1 to TRBJ2-5, with unresolved D. CDR3 length: 14 amino acids. The germline gives CDR1 DFQATT, CDR2 SNEGSKA (reference sequence). V lost 0 bases and J 2 bases, leaving 10 bases between the germline ends.

A single count supports this clonotype. The gene calls are TRBV11-1 and TRBJ2-1, with 11 bases matching TRBD2. V lost 0 bases, J lost 6 bases, and 25 bases stayed unmatched. The CDR3 totals 23 residues. The germline gives CDR1 SGHAT, CDR2 FQDESV (reference sequence). CDR3 DNA sequence: TGTGCCAGCAGCTTAGCTGGGCTTGACGTGGTTGGGACTAGCGGTATAGAACCCAATGAGCAGTTCTTC. It specifies CASSLAGLDVVGTSGIEPNEQFF.

The V call is TRBV20-1, the J call TRBJ1-2, with D possibly matching TRBD1 (6 bases). Germline V gives CDR1 DFQATT, CDR2 SNEGSKA (reference sequence). With 1 base removed from V and 0 bases from J, the gap between germline ends came to 18 bases. CDR3 length: 17 residues. This CDR3 is CSARVPGQPSSNYGYTF. The CDR3 DNA sequence: TGCAGTGCTAGAGTCCCAGGACAGCCGTCCTCTAACTATGGCTACACCTTC.

The rearrangement links TRBV15 to TRBJ2-7; perhaps TRBD2 as D (6 bases). The ends were cut back, 1 base at V and 8 bases at J, with 18 bases in the middle. From germline, CDR1 is LNHNV and CDR2 YYDKDF (reference sequence). The CDR3 is 15 residues long. The CDR3 loop reads CATSRAGTGVSQQYF. DNA for the CDR3: TGTGCCACCAGCAGAGCGGGGACGGGAGTTTCTCAGCAGTACTTC.

V usage is TRBV20-1 and J usage is TRBJ2-5; tentatively, D is TRBD2 (6 bases). The V end was cut by 3 bases, the J end by 1 base, with 18 bases between. CDR1 and CDR2 from the germline V gene are DFQATT and SNEGSKA (reference sequence). The CDR3 sequence is 16 residues long. The CDR3 here is CSARVRGPLIQETQYF. In nucleotides, the CDR3 is TGCAGTGCTAGGGTGCGGGGACCCCTCATCCAAGAGACCCAGTACTTC.

The V and J genes are TRBV12-3 or TRBV12-4 and TRBJ1-5; D is unclear. The V gene lost 5 bases and the J gene lost 6 bases, with 8 bases spanning the gap. CDR3 length equals 12 residues. The CDR3 protein is CASSPSSQPQHF. CDR3 nucleotides: TGTGCCAGCAGTCCCTCCAGTCAGCCCCAGCATTTT.

This rearrangement joins TRBV19 to TRBJ2-3, with 10 positions matching TRBD2. Germline trimming cut 5 bases from V and 4 bases from J; bases unmatched to any gene: 3. Germline CDR1 LNHDA, CDR2 SQIVND (reference sequence). CDR3 size: 14 residues. The CDR3 is CASSPSGSPDTQYF. The CDR3 nucleotides read TGTGCCAGTAGTCCTAGCGGGAGCCCAGATACGCAGTATTTT.

This clonotype showed up just a few times. The chain carries TRBV18 and TRBJ2-5; D not certain. The CDR3 length is 14 residues. Germline assignment: CDR1 KGHSH and CDR2 LQKENI. Deletions cut 1 base from V and 5 bases from J, with 11 bases between. The CDR3 region is CASSPRRPAETQYF. CDR3 sequence (DNA): TGTGCCAGCTCACCACGGCGTCCGGCGGAGACCCAGTACTTC.

This chain connects TRBV20-1 to TRBJ1-6, with D unclear. The CDR3 runs to 15 residues. Trimming stripped 0 bases from V and 5 bases from J, with 11 bases between. Germline V CDR1 and CDR2: DFQATT, SNEGSKA (reference sequence). The CDR3 nucleotides are TGCAGTGCTAGAGATTGGACCGATCATAATTCACCCCTCCACTTT. The encoded protein is CSARDWTDHNSPLHF.

This chain uses TRBV6-1 with TRBJ2-1, with TRBD2 identical over 14 bases. The length of the CDR3 is 16 residues. V lost 7 bases to trimming and J lost 8 bases; unmatched junction nucleotides: 10. Looked up from germline, CDR1 is MNHNS and CDR2 is SASEGT. The CDR3 region is CASKNLGLAGDDEQFF. The CDR3 nucleotides read TGTGCCAGCAAAAATTTGGGACTAGCGGGGGACGATGAGCAGTTCTTC.

V usage is TRBV7-2 and J usage is TRBJ2-5, with 13 bases lining up with TRBD2. The CDR3 has 16 residues. V lost 1 base to trimming and J lost 11 bases; unmatched junction nucleotides: 10. Looked up from germline, CDR1 is SGHTA and CDR2 is FQGNSA. CDR3 protein: CASSLERGLAGVLQYF. The CDR3 coding sequence is TGTGCCAGCAGCTTAGAACGAGGACTAGCGGGAGTGTTGCAGTACTTC. Based on the CDR3 plus reference TRBV7-2 and TRBJ2-5, the full variable domain is GAGVSQSPSNKVTEKGKDVELRCDPISGHTALYWYRQSLGQGLEFLIYFQGNSAPDKSGLPSDRFSAERTGGSVSTLTIQRTQQEDSAVYLCASSLERGLAGVLQYFGPGTRLLVL.

As to this clonotype: At one end the junction does not follow the germline gene, possibly because of a read error. V is TRBV3-1 and J is TRBJ1-5; D uncertain. CDR3 length: 13 residues. From germline, CDR1 is LGHDT and CDR2 YNNKEL (reference sequence). The CDR3 nucleotides are TGTGCCAGCAGCCACGGGGATAATCAGCCTCAGCATTTT. Residues: CASSHGDNQPQHF.

The V and J genes are TRBV6-5 and TRBJ1-5; D is unclear. Trimming stripped 0 bases from V and 6 bases from J, with 12 bases between. CDR3 length equals 15 residues. Germline lookup yields CDR1 MNHEY and CDR2 SVGAGI. CDR3 region: CASSYSRAPGQPQHF. The CDR3 DNA reads TGTGCCAGCAGTTACTCGAGGGCGCCTGGTCAGCCCCAGCATTTT.

The V and J genes are TRBV6-6 and TRBJ2-1, with TRBD2 matching over 11 bases. With V trimmed by 5 bases and J by 3 bases, 3 bases remained unmatched. Germline V gene data show CDR1 as MNHNY and CDR2 as SVGAGI (reference sequence). This CDR3 has 15 residues. The chain's CDR3 is CASSTSGGVYNEQFF. In nucleotides, the CDR3 is TGTGCCAGCAGTACTAGCGGGGGCGTCTACAATGAGCAGTTCTTC.

The chain couples TRBV7-2 to TRBJ1-5, with a possible D match to TRBD1 (5 bases). V shed 4 bases and J shed 4 bases, with 11 bases lying between them. This CDR3 spans 14 amino acids. Germline V gives CDR1 SGHTA, CDR2 FQGNSA. For the CDR3, the DNA is TGTGCCAGCAGCTCAAACAGGCGAAATCAGCCCCAGCATTTT. Translation: CASSSNRRNQPQHF.

V and J are TRBV9 and TRBJ2-1; the D gene is possibly TRBD1 (7 bases). The V gene's germline CDR1 is SGDLS and CDR2 YYNGEE. V was clipped by 6 bases and J by 7 bases, with 20 bases between them. The CDR3 loop spans 15 amino acids. This CDR3 reads CASTTYGGGWNEQFF. The CDR3 nucleotides are TGTGCCAGCACTACGTACGGAGGGGGCTGGAATGAGCAGTTCTTC.

The genes are TRBV6-6 and TRBJ1-1; D may be TRBD1 (5 bases). The germline gives CDR1 MNHNY, CDR2 SVGAGI (reference sequence). The CDR3 runs to 14 residues. V was shortened by 3 bases and J by 0 bases, with 8 bases between the two germline ends. Here the CDR3 reads CASSYEGMNTEAFF. For the CDR3, the DNA is TGTGCCAGCAGTTATGAGGGGATGAACACTGAAGCTTTCTTT.

The table lists this clonotype with a few counts. This chain joins TRBV29-1 and TRBJ2-1, with 9 bases identical to TRBD2. The germline V gene encodes CDR1 SQVTM and CDR2 ANQGSEA. The J segment lost 8 bases and the V segment lost 0 bases, leaving 8 bases of the junction unmatched. The CDR3 extends over 15 amino acids. This chain's CDR3 is CSVEEIGGGVYEQFF. The CDR3 DNA reads as TGCAGCGTTGAAGAGATTGGCGGGGGGGTTTATGAGCAGTTCTTC.

V usage is TRBV29-1 and J usage is TRBJ2-7; D perhaps matches TRBD1 (5 bases). With 3 bases removed from V and 4 bases from J, the gap between germline ends came to 10 bases. Germline assignment: CDR1 SQVTM and CDR2 ANQGSEA. CDR3 length: 12 residues. For the CDR3, the DNA is TGCAGCGTTGAGGTACAGGCTTACGAGCAGTACTTC. This sequence encodes CSVEVQAYEQYF.